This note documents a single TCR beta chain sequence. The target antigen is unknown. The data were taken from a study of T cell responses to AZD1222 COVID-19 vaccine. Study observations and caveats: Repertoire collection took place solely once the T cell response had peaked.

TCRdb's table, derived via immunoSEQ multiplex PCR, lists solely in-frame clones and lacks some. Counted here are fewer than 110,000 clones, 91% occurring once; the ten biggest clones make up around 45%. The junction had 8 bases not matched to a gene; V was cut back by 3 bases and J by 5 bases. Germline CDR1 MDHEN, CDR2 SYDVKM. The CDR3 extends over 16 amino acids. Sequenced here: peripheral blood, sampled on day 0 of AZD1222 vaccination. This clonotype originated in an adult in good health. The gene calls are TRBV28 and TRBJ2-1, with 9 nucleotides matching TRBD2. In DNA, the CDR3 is TGTGCCAGCAGTTTGCTATCGGGACTAGCTAACAATGAGCAGTTCTTC. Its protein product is CASSLLSGLANNEQFF.